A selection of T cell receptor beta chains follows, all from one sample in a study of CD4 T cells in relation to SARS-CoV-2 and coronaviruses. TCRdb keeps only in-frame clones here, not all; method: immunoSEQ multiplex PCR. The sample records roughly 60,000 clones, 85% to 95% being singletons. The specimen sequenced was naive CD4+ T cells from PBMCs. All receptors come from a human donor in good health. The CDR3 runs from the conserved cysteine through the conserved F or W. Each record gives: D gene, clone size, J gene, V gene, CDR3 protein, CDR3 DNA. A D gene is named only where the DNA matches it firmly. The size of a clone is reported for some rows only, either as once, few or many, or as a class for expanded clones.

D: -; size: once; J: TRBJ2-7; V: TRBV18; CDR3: CASSPSGAGGGEQYF; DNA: TGTGCCAGCTCACCATCTGGGGCAGGGGGGGGCGAGCAGTACTTC
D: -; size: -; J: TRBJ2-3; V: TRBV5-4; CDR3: CASSLPGPNMDTQYF; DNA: TGTGCCAGCAGCTTGCCGGGACCAAACATGGATACGCAGTATTTT
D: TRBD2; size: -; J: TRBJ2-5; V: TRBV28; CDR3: CASSLPAAGALETQYF; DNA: TGTGCCAGCAGTTTACCCGCGGCGGGAGCTTTGGAGACCCAGTACTTC
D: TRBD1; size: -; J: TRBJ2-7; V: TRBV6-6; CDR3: CASSYSGRTGNYEQYF; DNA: TGTGCCAGCAGTTACTCGGGGAGGACAGGGAACTACGAGCAGTACTTC
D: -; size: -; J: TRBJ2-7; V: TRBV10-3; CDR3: CAISVEGYEQYF; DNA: TGTGCCATCAGTGTTGAGGGCTACGAGCAGTACTTC
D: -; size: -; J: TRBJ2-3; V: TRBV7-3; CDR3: CASSSLGGPTDTQYF; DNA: TGTGCCAGCAGCTCCTTAGGAGGCCCCACAGATACGCAGTATTTT
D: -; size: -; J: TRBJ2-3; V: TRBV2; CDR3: CASSQNGVETDTQYF; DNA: TGTGCCAGCAGTCAGAACGGGGTTGAGACAGATACGCAGTATTTT
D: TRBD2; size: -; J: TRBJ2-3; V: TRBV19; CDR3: CASSIDSAGGTDTQYF; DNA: TGTGCCAGTAGTATAGATTCAGCGGGAGGGACAGATACGCAGTATTTT
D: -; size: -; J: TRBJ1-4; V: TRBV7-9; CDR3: CASSETGHSKSTNEKLFF; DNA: TGTGCCAGCAGTGAAACGGGACACTCAAAATCAACTAATGAAAAACTGTTTTTT
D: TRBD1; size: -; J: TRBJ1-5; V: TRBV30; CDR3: CAWSGRAAGGTQPQHF; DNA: TGTGCCTGGAGTGGACGGGCGGCAGGGGGAACTCAGCCCCAGCATTTT
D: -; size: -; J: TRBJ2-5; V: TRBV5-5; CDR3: CASSLDQTQETQYF; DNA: TGTGCCAGCAGCTTGGACCAGACCCAAGAGACCCAGTACTTC
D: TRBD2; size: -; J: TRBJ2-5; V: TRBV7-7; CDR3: CASSPVRAGNQETQYF; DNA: TGTGCCAGCAGCCCCGTCCGAGCGGGAAACCAAGAGACCCAGTACTTC
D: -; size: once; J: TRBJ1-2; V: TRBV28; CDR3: CASSLNSRNYGYTF; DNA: TGTGCCAGCAGTTTAAATTCGCGGAACTATGGCTACACCTTC
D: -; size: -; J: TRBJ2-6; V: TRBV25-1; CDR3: CASSDPSRVGANVLTF; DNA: TGTGCCAGCAGTGACCCCTCCAGGGTTGGGGCCAACGTCCTGACTTTC
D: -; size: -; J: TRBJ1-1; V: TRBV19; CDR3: CASSPQEGGNTEAFF; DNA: TGTGCCAGTAGCCCGCAGGAGGGGGGGAACACTGAAGCTTTCTTT
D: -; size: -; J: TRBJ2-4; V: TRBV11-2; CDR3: CASSLAGVGKNIQYF; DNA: TGTGCCAGCAGCTTAGCGGGTGTGGGCAAAAACATTCAGTACTTC
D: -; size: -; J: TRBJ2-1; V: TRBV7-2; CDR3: CASSPRLKGNEQFF; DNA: TGTGCCAGCAGCCCCCGGCTTAAGGGAAATGAGCAGTTCTTC
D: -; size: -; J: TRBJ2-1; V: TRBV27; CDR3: CASSSLYNEQFF; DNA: TGTGCCAGCAGTTCGCTGTACAATGAGCAGTTCTTC
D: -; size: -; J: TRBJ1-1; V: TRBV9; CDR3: CASSVGRGNTEAFF; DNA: TGTGCCAGCAGCGTAGGCAGGGGGAACACTGAAGCTTTCTTT
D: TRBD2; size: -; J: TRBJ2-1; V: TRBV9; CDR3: CASSGVSGGSSYNEQFF; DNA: TGTGCCAGCAGCGGGGTGAGCGGGGGGAGCTCCTACAATGAGCAGTTCTTC